A single sample gave rise to the 17 T cell receptor beta chains below, sequenced in a study of regulatory T cells in long-lasting Graves disease. As to time point: persistent/refractory GD, antithyroid drugs over 5 years with positive TRAb. From PBMCs, RNA was extracted and then used to make the TCR library. Building of the TCR beta libraries involved iRepertoire HTBI primers and Arm-PCR of CDR3 regions. TCRdb fed the multiplex PCR reads into MiXCR, producing one record per CDR3 protein. The sample consists of about 340,000 distinct CDR3 sequences, about 19% of them appearing once. Source: peripheral blood mononuclear cells (PBMCs), taken when the disease was refractory, from a patient treated with antithyroid drugs. The receptors shown here come from a female donor with Graves disease.

This clonotype was recorded many times. The chain uses TRBV3-1 and TRBJ2-7; D unclear. The CDR3 is made up of 12 amino acids. Trimming left V 1 base short and J 2 bases short, with 3 bases between. Germline V gene data show CDR1 as LGHDT and CDR2 as YNNKEL (reference sequence). CDR3 coding DNA: TGTGCCAGCAGCCAAGTTCCCTACGAGCAGTACTTC. This sequence encodes CASSQVPYEQYF.

About this clonotype: One junction end disagrees with the germline gene, perhaps due to a read error. The V gene is TRBV24-1, the J gene TRBJ2-7, with D hard to call. Germline values: CDR1 KGHDR, CDR2 SFDVKD. This CDR3 contains 15 residues. DNA for the CDR3: TGTGCCACCAGCGATTGGCAGCGCCCTACCTACGAGCAGTACTTC. Translated, it gives CATSDWQRPTYEQYF.

The J gene is TRBJ2-7, the V gene TRBV11-2; weak D call: TRBD1 (6 bases). V was pared by 1 base and J by 1 base, with 8 bases between. This CDR3 spans 14 amino acids. In germline, CDR1 is SGHAT, CDR2 FQNNGV. DNA of the CDR3: TGTGCCAGCAGCTTAGTTACAGGGTCCTACGAGCAGTACTTC. Residues: CASSLVTGSYEQYF. Drawing the rest from reference TRBV11-2 and TRBJ2-7, the complete variable domain is EAGVAQSPRYKIIEKRQSVAFWCNPISGHATLYWYQQILGQGPKLLIQFQNNGVVDDSQLPKDRFSAERLKGVDSTLKIQPAKLEDSAVYLCASSLVTGSYEQYFGPGTRLTVT.

This clonotype occurred many times. V is TRBV14 and J is TRBJ1-1; no clear D gene. Looked up from germline, CDR1 is SGHDN and CDR2 is FVKESK. This CDR3 has 12 residues. V was pared by 1 base and J by 4 bases, with 4 bases between. Written as DNA, the CDR3 is TGTGCCAGCAGCCAAGTTGGCACTGAAGCTTTCTTT. Translation: CASSQVGTEAFF.

This clonotype was detected ten times or more. The chain combines TRBV12-3 or TRBV12-4 with TRBJ1-2, with 8 positions matching TRBD1. J was trimmed by 5 bases and V by 7 bases; bases with no gene match: 9. The CDR3 is made up of 14 amino acids. CDR3 nucleotide sequence: TGTGCCAGCACCCCGACAGGGGCAAAGTATGGCTACACCTTC. It codes for CASTPTGAKYGYTF.

In its sample, this clonotype was seen many times. The genes are TRBV29-1 and TRBJ1-2; possibly TRBD1 for D (5 bases). The V gene lost 6 bases and the J gene lost 8 bases, with 10 bases spanning the gap. Per the germline V gene, CDR1 is SQVTM and CDR2 is ANQGSEA. The CDR3 covers 10 residues. The DNA of the CDR3 is TGCAGCGTGCCGGGGGACGGCTACACCTTC. Amino acid sequence: CSVPGDGYTF.

The table lists this clonotype with many counts. The chain uses TRBV7-9 and TRBJ1-4; D possibly corresponds to TRBD1 (5 bases). Per germline, CDR1 SEHNR and CDR2 FQNEAQ (reference sequence). This CDR3 has 15 amino acids. Trimming removed 0 bases from V and 5 bases from J, with 10 bases in between. The CDR3 DNA reads TGTGCCAGCAGCTTAGCTCGGGGACCCAATGAAAAACTGTTTTTT. Translation: CASSLARGPNEKLFF.

On this clonotype itself: The junction and the germline gene differ at one end; a read error may be behind it. The V call is TRBV7-9, the J call TRBJ1-1, with D uncertain. The CDR3 runs 11 residues. From germline, CDR1 is SEHNR and CDR2 FQNEAQ (reference sequence). The DNA of the CDR3 is TGTGTCAGCAGCTTAGTCACTGAAGCTTTCTTT. It is translated as CVSSLVTEAFF.

This clonotype was observed a few times. V is TRBV5-1 and J is TRBJ1-5; no definite D call. CDR1 is SGHRS, CDR2 YFSETQ, per germline. With 1 base removed from V and 6 bases from J, the gap between germline ends came to 11 bases. This CDR3 is built from 14 residues. The CDR3 region is CASSLSGRGQPQHF. As DNA, the CDR3 is TGCGCCAGCAGCTTGTCAGGACGGGGTCAGCCCCAGCATTTT.

V is TRBV20-1 and J is TRBJ2-7, with D maybe TRBD2 (5 bases). Trimming took off 6 bases at V and 6 bases at J, with 15 bases between the two ends. From germline, CDR1 is DFQATT and CDR2 SNEGSKA (reference sequence). The CDR3 contains 12 residues. The CDR3 loop reads CSAWGADSEQYF. CDR3 nucleotides: TGCAGTGCCTGGGGAGCGGATTCCGAGCAGTACTTC.

V and J are TRBV3-1 and TRBJ2-7; D remains unclear. Trimming shortened V by 1 base and J by 2 bases, and 6 bases separated the two germline ends. The CDR3 sequence is 13 residues long. CDR1 LGHDT and CDR2 YNNKEL come from the germline V gene (reference sequence). CDR3 nucleotides: TGTGCCAGCAGCCAAGGGGTAACCTACGAGCAGTACTTC. This gives the protein CASSQGVTYEQYF.

This clonotype came up many times. This sequence joins TRBV7-2 and TRBJ1-5; no definite D call. Germline-derived CDR1 and CDR2 are SGHTA and FQGNSA. The CDR3 has 14 residues. Deletions cut 0 bases from V and 5 bases from J, with 8 bases between. The DNA of the CDR3 is TGTGCCAGCAGCTTAGCGGGCAGCCATCAGCCCCAGCATTTT. The encoded protein is CASSLAGSHQPQHF.

The genes are TRBV2 and TRBJ2-1; D gene ambiguous. Trimming took off 2 bases at V and 9 bases at J, with 5 bases between the two ends. Looked up from germline, CDR1 is SNHLY and CDR2 is FYNNEI. CDR3 size: 11 residues. The DNA of the CDR3 is TGTGCCAGCAGTGAATCTTTTGAGCAGTTCTTC. Amino acid sequence: CASSESFEQFF.

The gene calls are TRBV12-3 or TRBV12-4 and TRBJ2-1, with 7 nucleotides matching TRBD2. V gave up 1 base and J gave up 15 bases; unmatched junction bases: 3. The CDR3 totals 11 residues. DNA of the CDR3: TGTGCCAGCAGTTTAGGGACTAGTCGGTTCTTC. Protein product: CASSLGTSRFF.

Turning to this clonotype: It may be a read error: a sequence one base away is much more abundant. V gene TRBV28 combines with J gene TRBJ1-1; D unclear. Trimming took 7 bases from V and 0 from J, leaving 21 bases between them. CDR3 length: 17 amino acids. CDR1 and CDR2 from the germline V gene are MDHEN and SYDVKM. CDR3 in amino acids: CASTTRGRFLVNTEAFF. In DNA, the CDR3 is TGTGCCAGCACTACTAGAGGACGCTTTCTTGTGAACACTGAAGCTTTCTTT.

In the case of this clonotype: This clone may be a read error of a much larger clone one base away. The rearrangement links TRBV7-9 to TRBJ1-4, with D possibly TRBD1 on 6 matching bases. The CDR3 contains 13 residues. V was cut by 5 bases and J by 4 bases, with 8 bases left in between. CDR1 is SEHNR, CDR2 FQNEAQ, per germline (reference sequence). CDR3 loop: CASSTDSNEKLFF. The CDR3 DNA reads as TGTGCCAGCAGCACGGACAGTAATGAAAAACTGTTTTTT. The whole variable domain, filled in from reference TRBV7-9 and TRBJ1-4, reads DTGVSQNPRHKITKRGQNVTFRCDPISEHNRLYWYRQTLGQGPEFLTYFQNEAQLEKSRLLSDRFSAERPKGSFSTLEIQRTEQGDSAMYLCASSTDSNEKLFFGSGTQLSVL.

Ten or more counts support this clonotype. V gene TRBV6-2 or TRBV6-3 combines with J gene TRBJ2-7; TRBD2 aligns across 11 bases. The V and J ends lost 5 bases and 2 bases, in that order; junction bases with no gene match: 8. The germline V gene encodes CDR1 MNHEY and CDR2 SVGEGT. There are 16 residues in the CDR3. Here the CDR3 DNA reads TGTGCCAGCAGTGCGTTAGGGACTAGCGGTACCTACGAGCAGTACTTC. Translating gives CASSALGTSGTYEQYF.